This T cell receptor beta chain is drawn from a study of blood T cell repertoires in COVID-19. This clone was observed a few times. The CDR3 has 15 amino acids. The germline V gene encodes CDR1 SNHLY and CDR2 FYNNEI. Trimming left V 6 bases short and J 2 bases short, with 16 bases between. TCRdb's table, derived via immunoSEQ multiplex PCR, lists solely in-frame clones and lacks some. Of some 190,000 clones listed, approximately 86% are singletons. This clonotype was obtained from a man aged 30-40 years with acute or convalescent COVID-19. The V call is TRBV2, the J call TRBJ1-2; D not certain. Source material: peripheral blood. The CDR3 loop is CASSRGGVANYGYTF. As DNA, the CDR3 is TGTGCCAGCAGCAGAGGCGGTGTAGCCAACTATGGCTACACCTTC.